This T cell receptor (beta chain) comes out of a study of T cell changes during pregnancy in multiple sclerosis. Clones were read by immunoSEQ multiplex PCR, and TCRdb kept only the in-frame ones, dropping some. This sample has about 93,000 clones; 85% to 95% occur once, and the top ten carry 2% to 2.5%. This CDR3 is 14 amino acids long. Germline lookup yields CDR1 SGDLS and CDR2 YYNGEE. Between the trimmed V and J ends, which lost 3 bases and 1 base, there was a span of 10 bases. The chain combines TRBV9 with TRBJ1-1; tentative D call: TRBD1 (6 bases). The sequences come from peripheral blood, collected after pregnancy. This TCR was sampled from a female donor with multiple sclerosis, enrolled in a pregnancy study. The CDR3 is CASSGDRRNTEAFF. CDR3 in DNA: TGTGCCAGCAGCGGAGACAGGAGGAACACTGAAGCTTTCTTT.